This entry lists 10 T cell receptor beta chains sequenced from one sample in a study of shared T cell receptors in the human thymus. Clones were sequenced by immunoSEQ multiplex PCR, and TCRdb holds only the in-frame ones, with some missing. Of just under 550,000 clones in the sample, 75% to 85% were seen once. These data also formed part of another study, on human thymus T cells.

Sequences were obtained from thymocytes. Source of these receptors: a boy under three years old with a congenital heart defect.

This sequence joins TRBV11-2 and TRBJ2-7; 9 bases line up with TRBD1. The CDR3 is 15 amino acids. Germline values: CDR1 SGHAT, CDR2 FQNNGV. V gave up 5 bases and J gave up 5 bases; unmatched junction bases: 10. The CDR3 sequence: CASSRLDRGNHEQYF. The CDR3 nucleotides read TGTGCCAGCAGCCGACTGGACAGGGGAAATCACGAGCAGTACTTC.

This clone came up a few times. CDR3 nucleotide sequence: TGTGCCAGCAGTAGGACAGGAGTCGCCCATAGCAATCAGCCCCAGCATTTT. Residues: CASSRTGVAHSNQPQHF. This rearrangement joins TRBV5-6 to TRBJ1-5; TRBD1 aligns across 7 bases. CDR1 is SGHDT, CDR2 YYEEEE, per germline. CDR3 size: 17 residues. V gave up 5 bases and J gave up 0 bases; unmatched junction bases: 11.

This chain connects TRBV28 to TRBJ1-2; perhaps TRBD1 as D (5 bases). V was cut by 6 bases and J by 4 bases, with 15 bases left in between. Germline V gene sequence: CDR1 MDHEN, CDR2 SYDVKM. The CDR3 runs to 14 residues. CDR3 nucleotide sequence: TGTGCCAGCAGGATCCATTCGACAGCCTATGGCTACACCTTC. Amino acid sequence: CASRIHSTAYGYTF.

This chain uses TRBV21-1 with TRBJ2-6; the D call TRBD1 from the table was never checked on the DNA. TRBV21-1 is noted as a pseudogene. The CDR3 has 19 amino acids. CDR3: CASSKAAGGTPSGANVLTF. CDR3 DNA sequence: TGTGCCAGCAGCAAAGCGGCAGGGGGGACGCCCTCTGGGGCCAACGTCCTGACTTTC.

The rearrangement joins TRBV14 to TRBJ1-1, with TRBD1 as a possible D gene (5 bases). The CDR3 totals 15 residues. V lost 0 bases, J lost 7 bases, and 15 bases lay in between. Germline values: CDR1 SGHDN, CDR2 FVKESK. CDR3 in amino acids: CASSQEATGKDEAFF. DNA for the CDR3: TGTGCCAGCAGCCAAGAGGCCACAGGAAAAGATGAAGCTTTCTTT.

The chain is built from TRBV27 and TRBJ1-1, with TRBD1 as a possible D gene (6 bases). V shed 3 bases and J shed 3 bases, with 11 bases lying between them. Looked up from germline, CDR1 is MNHEY and CDR2 is SMNVEV (reference sequence). CDR3 length: 14 residues. CDR3 in amino acids: CASSFKGGDTEAFF. The CDR3 nucleotides are TGTGCCAGCAGTTTTAAAGGGGGGGACACTGAAGCTTTCTTT.

This clone appeared a few times. The CDR3 sequence: CASSRETVENTEAFF. CDR3 sequence (DNA): TGTGCCAGCAGCCGAGAGACAGTGGAGAACACTGAAGCTTTCTTT. The chain combines TRBV14 with TRBJ1-1, with D tentatively TRBD1 (5 bases). This CDR3 contains 15 residues. V dropped 4 bases and J dropped 1 base, with 13 bases sitting between them. The germline gives CDR1 SGHDN, CDR2 FVKESK. The full variable domain, rest sourced from reference TRBV14 and TRBJ1-1, is EAGVTQFPSHSVIEKGQTVTLRCDPISGHDNLYWYRRVMGKEIKFLLHFVKESKQDESGMPNNRFLAERTGGTYSTLKVQPAELEDSGVYFCASSRETVENTEAFFGQGTRLTVV.

The rearrangement links TRBV13 to TRBJ2-5; D is possibly TRBD2 (5 bases). Germline assignment: CDR1 PRHDT and CDR2 FYEKMQ (reference sequence). Trimming left V 2 bases short and J 1 base short, with 14 bases between. CDR3 length: 16 residues. CDR3 amino acids: CASSLRCSAAQETQYF. The CDR3 nucleotides are TGTGCCAGCAGCTTACGTTGTAGCGCCGCCCAAGAGACCCAGTACTTC.

This chain connects TRBV6-5 to TRBJ2-5, with 9 bases aligning to TRBD1. CDR1 and CDR2 (germline): MNHEY, SVGAGI. Trimming cost V 6 bases and J 4 bases; bases outside gene matches: 6. CDR3 length: 14 residues. The CDR3 DNA reads TGTGCCAGCAGCGGGACAGGGAGGAGAGAGACCCAGTACTTC. It translates to CASSGTGRRETQYF.

As to this clone: Other DNA sequences in the sample encode the same CDR3. The V call is TRBV20-1, the J call TRBJ2-5; no reliable D call. The V gene's germline CDR1 is DFQATT and CDR2 SNEGSKA (reference sequence). This CDR3 region has 11 residues. Trimming took 1 base from V and 2 from J, leaving 2 bases between them. The CDR3 region has the DNA TGCAGTGCTAGAGCTCAAGAGACCCAGTACTTC. Encoded protein: CSARAQETQYF.